These T cell receptor beta chains were read from a single sample in a study of post-analysis software for immune sequencing data. TCRdb re-derived calls from the PCR reads in MiXCR, one entry per CDR3 protein. The top ten clones hold 4.9% of a sample with around 710,000 distinct CDR3 sequences, under 60% of them seen once. Material for sequencing was blood. Receptor source: a girl aged 5-17 years with multiple sclerosis. Each CDR3 is given with its conserved first and last residue. The D gene is left open where the match is weak. Part of the rows lack a size; the others show once, few, many or a class for expanded clones.

j_call,v_call,clone_size,cdr3_length,d_call,cdr3_aa,cdr3_nt
TRBJ1-5,TRBV6-1,few,14,.,CASSEGRASQPQHF,TGTGCCAGCAGTGAGGGCAGGGCAAGTCAGCCCCAGCATTTT
TRBJ2-6,TRBV6-6,few,15,.,CASSSPGSGANVLTF,TGTGCCAGCAGTAGCCCGGGCTCTGGGGCCAACGTCCTGACTTTC
TRBJ1-2,TRBV15,.,14,.,CATSSLKTDEGYTF,TGTGCCACCAGCAGCTTGAAGACAGACGAAGGCTACACCTTC
TRBJ2-1,TRBV7-2,once,16,.,CASSFQQGRPYNEQFF,TGTGCCAGCAGCTTCCAACAAGGACGCCCCTACAATGAGCAGTTCTTC
TRBJ1-2,TRBV28,.,12,.,CASSLSAWGYTF,TGTGCCAGCAGTTTGAGTGCTTGGGGCTACACCTTC
TRBJ1-4,TRBV6-5,once,16,TRBD1,CASSRKPTGDREKLFF,TGTGCCAGCAGCCGAAAACCGACAGGGGATCGTGAAAAACTGTTTTTT
TRBJ2-5,TRBV6-6,few,16,TRBD1,CASSLDRGRVGETQYF,TGTGCCAGCAGTTTGGACAGGGGGCGTGTCGGAGAGACCCAGTACTTC
TRBJ1-6,TRBV28,few,15,TRBD1,CASSLQGAGNSPLHF,TGTGCCAGCAGTTTGCAGGGGGCTGGAAATTCACCCCTCCACTTT
TRBJ2-1,TRBV20-1,.,15,.,CSAGGGSTSYNEQFF,TGCAGTGCCGGAGGAGGGAGCACGTCCTACAATGAGCAGTTCTTC
TRBJ2-3,TRBV7-2,once,15,.,CASSSRAPGTDTQYF,TGTGCCAGCAGCTCCCGCGCCCCAGGCACAGATACGCAGTATTTT
TRBJ2-3,TRBV5-1,.,16,.,CASSRSGGPRTDTQYF,TGCGCCAGCAGCCGTTCGGGCGGCCCCCGCACAGATACGCAGTATTTT
TRBJ2-5,TRBV29-1,once,12,.,CSVQTVGETQYF,TGCAGCGTTCAAACAGTCGGAGAGACCCAGTACTTC
TRBJ2-7,TRBV27,.,16,.,CASSFRAAGEYYEQYF,TGTGCCAGCAGTTTCCGGGCGGCAGGGGAATACTACGAGCAGTACTTC
TRBJ2-3,TRBV18,many,14,.,CASSPSGSTDTQYF,TGTGCCAGCTCACCTAGCGGAAGCACAGATACGCAGTATTTT
TRBJ2-1,TRBV20-1,.,13,.,CSARDGAYNEQFF,TGCAGTGCTAGGGACGGGGCCTACAATGAGCAGTTCTTC
TRBJ2-5,TRBV29-1,few,15,.,CSVEVHSHPQETQYF,TGCAGCGTTGAAGTTCACTCACACCCTCAAGAGACCCAGTACTTC
TRBJ1-1,TRBV5-1,.,13,.,CASSLRANTEAFF,TGTGCCAGCAGCTTGCGAGCGAACACTGAAGCTTTCTTT
TRBJ1-2,TRBV12-3/TRBV12-4,.,17,.,CASSLFILDDSIYGYTF,TGTGCCAGCAGTTTATTTATTCTCGACGACAGTATCTATGGCTACACCTTC
TRBJ2-7,TRBV7-9,.,14,.,CASTHDGRAYEQYF,TGTGCCAGCACCCATGACGGAAGGGCCTACGAGCAGTACTTC
TRBJ2-3,TRBV12-3/TRBV12-4,.,18,TRBD2,CASSLWAEGGPSTDTQYF,TGTGCCAGCAGCCTCTGGGCCGAGGGAGGGCCCTCCACAGATACGCAGTATTTT
TRBJ2-3,TRBV12-3/TRBV12-4,.,13,.,CASSRVMADTQYF,TGTGCCAGCAGTAGGGTGATGGCAGATACGCAGTATTTT
TRBJ1-6,TRBV12-3/TRBV12-4,few,16,TRBD1,CASSLVGTGVNSPLHF,TGTGCCAGCAGTTTAGTTGGGACAGGGGTAAATTCACCCCTCCACTTT
TRBJ2-7,TRBV4-3,.,15,.,CASSQAEISYNEQYF,TGCGCCAGCAGCCAAGCGGAGATCTCCTACAATGAGCAGTACTTC
TRBJ1-5,TRBV27,once,15,TRBD1,CASGISQGANQPQHF,TGTGCCAGCGGTATTTCTCAGGGGGCAAATCAGCCCCAGCATTTT
TRBJ2-5,TRBV20-1,.,18,TRBD2,CSAATPGLAGFRQETQYF,TGCAGTGCCGCAACTCCGGGACTAGCGGGTTTTCGCCAGGAGACCCAGTACTTC
TRBJ1-4,TRBV10-3,.,12,.,CAISDINEKLFF,TGTGCCATCTCGGACATCAATGAAAAACTGTTTTTT
TRBJ2-3,TRBV4-1,.,17,.,CASSQENIGGGRDTQYF,TGCGCCAGCAGCCAAGAGAATATAGGGGGAGGGAGAGATACGCAGTATTTT
TRBJ2-7,TRBV12-3/TRBV12-4,.,12,.,CASSLGVNEQYF,TGTGCCAGCAGTTTGGGGGTCAATGAGCAGTACTTC
TRBJ1-5,TRBV12-3/TRBV12-4,once,13,TRBD1,CASWGQLNQPQHF,TGTGCCAGTTGGGGACAGCTCAATCAGCCCCAGCATTTT
TRBJ2-7,TRBV7-7,many,15,.,CASSLGQGLSYEQYF,TGTGCTAGCAGCTTGGGGCAGGGACTCTCCTACGAGCAGTACTTC
TRBJ2-7,TRBV27,few,13,.,CASAVGVPYEQYF,TGTGCCAGCGCCGTTGGGGTGCCATACGAGCAGTACTTC